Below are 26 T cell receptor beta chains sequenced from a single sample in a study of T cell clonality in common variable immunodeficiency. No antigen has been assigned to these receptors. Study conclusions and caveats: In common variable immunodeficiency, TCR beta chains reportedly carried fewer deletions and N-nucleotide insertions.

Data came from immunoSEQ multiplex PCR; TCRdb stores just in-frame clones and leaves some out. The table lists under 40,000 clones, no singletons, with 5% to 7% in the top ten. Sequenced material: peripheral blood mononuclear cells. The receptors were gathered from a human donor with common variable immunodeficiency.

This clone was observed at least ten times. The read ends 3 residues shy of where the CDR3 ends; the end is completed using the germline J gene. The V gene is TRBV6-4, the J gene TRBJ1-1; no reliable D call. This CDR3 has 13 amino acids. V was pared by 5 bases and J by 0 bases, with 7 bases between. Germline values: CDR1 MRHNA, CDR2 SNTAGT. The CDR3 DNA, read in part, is TGTGCCAGCAGTCAAAACATGAACACTGAA. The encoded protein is CASSQNMNTE. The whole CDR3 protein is CASSQNMNTEAFF.

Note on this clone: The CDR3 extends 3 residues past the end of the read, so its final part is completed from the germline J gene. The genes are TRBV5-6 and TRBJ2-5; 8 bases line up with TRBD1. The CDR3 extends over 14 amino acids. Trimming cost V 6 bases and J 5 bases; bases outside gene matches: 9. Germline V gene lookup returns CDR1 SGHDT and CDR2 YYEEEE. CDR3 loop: CASTYRGTSETQYF. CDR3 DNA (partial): TGTGCCAGCACCTACAGGGGGACTTCGGAGACC.

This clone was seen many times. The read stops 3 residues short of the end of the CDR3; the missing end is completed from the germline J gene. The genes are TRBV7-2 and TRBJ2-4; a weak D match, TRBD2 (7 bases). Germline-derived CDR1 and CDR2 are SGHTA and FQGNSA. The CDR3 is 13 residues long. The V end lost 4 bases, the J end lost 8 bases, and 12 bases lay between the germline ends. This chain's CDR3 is CASSWGGGDIQYF. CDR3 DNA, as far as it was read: TGTGCCAGCAGCTGGGGAGGGGGGGACATT.

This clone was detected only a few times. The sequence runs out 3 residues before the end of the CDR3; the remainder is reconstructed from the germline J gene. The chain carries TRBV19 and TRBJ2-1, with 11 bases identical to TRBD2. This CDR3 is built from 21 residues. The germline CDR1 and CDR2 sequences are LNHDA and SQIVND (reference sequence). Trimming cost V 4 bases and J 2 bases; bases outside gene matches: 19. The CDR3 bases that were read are TGTGCCAGTAGTACCAGAACCCTCGGAGGGGGACTAGCGGCCACCTACAATGAG. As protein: CASSTRTLGGGLAATYNE. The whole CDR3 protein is CASSTRTLGGGLAATYNEQFF.

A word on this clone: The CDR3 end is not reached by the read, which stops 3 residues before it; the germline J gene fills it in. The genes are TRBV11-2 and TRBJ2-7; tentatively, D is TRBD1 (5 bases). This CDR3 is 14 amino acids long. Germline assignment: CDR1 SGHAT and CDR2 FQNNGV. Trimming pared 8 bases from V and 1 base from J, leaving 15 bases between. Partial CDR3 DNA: TGTGCCAGCGGTCTGGGCCACAGGTCCTACGAG. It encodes CASGLGHRSYE. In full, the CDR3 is CASGLGHRSYEQYF.

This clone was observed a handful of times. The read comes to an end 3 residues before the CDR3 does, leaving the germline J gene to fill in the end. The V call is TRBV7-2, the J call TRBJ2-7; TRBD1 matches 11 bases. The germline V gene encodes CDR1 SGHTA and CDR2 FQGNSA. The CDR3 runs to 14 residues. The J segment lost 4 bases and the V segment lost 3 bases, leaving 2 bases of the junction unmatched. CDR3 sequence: CASSLDRGLYEQYF. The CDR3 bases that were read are TGTGCCAGCAGCTTGGACAGGGGGCTATACGAG.

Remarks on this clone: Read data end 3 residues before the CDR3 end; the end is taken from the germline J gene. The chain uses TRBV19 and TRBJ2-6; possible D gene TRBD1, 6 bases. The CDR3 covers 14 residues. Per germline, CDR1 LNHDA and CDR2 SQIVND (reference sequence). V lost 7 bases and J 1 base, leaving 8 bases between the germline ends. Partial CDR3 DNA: TGTGCCAGTACGGGGACATCTGGGGCCAACGTC. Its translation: CASTGTSGANV. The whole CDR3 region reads CASTGTSGANVLTF.

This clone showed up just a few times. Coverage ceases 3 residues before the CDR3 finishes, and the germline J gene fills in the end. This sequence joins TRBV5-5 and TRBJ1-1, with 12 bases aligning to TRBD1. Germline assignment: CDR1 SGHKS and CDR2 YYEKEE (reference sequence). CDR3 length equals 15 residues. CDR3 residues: CASSPQGQGAGEAFF. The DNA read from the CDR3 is TGTGCCAGCAGCCCACAGGGACAGGGGGCAGGCGAA. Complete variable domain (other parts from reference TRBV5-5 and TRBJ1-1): DAGVTQSPTHLIKTRGQQVTLRCSPISGHKSVSWYQQVLGQGPQFIFQYYEKEERGRGNFPDRFSARQFPNYSSELNVNALLLGDSALYLCASSPQGQGAGEAFFGQGTRLTVV.

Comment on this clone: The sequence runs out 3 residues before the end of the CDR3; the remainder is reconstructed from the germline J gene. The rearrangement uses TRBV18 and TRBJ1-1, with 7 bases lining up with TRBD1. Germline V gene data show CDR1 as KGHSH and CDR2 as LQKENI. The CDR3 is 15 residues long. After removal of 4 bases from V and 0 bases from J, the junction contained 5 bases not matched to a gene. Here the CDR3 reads CASSRDRELNTEAFF. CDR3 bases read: TGTGCCAGCTCACGCGACAGGGAATTGAACACTGAA.

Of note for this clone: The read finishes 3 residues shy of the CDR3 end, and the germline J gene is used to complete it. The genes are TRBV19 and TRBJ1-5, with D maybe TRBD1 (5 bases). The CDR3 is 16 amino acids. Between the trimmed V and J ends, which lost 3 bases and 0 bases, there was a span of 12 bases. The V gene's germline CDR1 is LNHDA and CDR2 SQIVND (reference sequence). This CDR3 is CASSITGGLSNQPQHF. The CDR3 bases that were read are TGTGCCAGTAGTATCACTGGGGGACTTAGCAATCAGCCC.

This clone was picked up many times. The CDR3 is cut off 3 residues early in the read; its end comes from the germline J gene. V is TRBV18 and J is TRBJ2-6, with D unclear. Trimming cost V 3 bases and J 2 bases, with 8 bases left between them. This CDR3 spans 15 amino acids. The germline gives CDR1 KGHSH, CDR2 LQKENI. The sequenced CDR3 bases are TGTGCCAGCTCACCTGGTTCGGCTGGGGCCAACGTC. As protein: CASSPGSAGANV. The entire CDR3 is CASSPGSAGANVLTF.

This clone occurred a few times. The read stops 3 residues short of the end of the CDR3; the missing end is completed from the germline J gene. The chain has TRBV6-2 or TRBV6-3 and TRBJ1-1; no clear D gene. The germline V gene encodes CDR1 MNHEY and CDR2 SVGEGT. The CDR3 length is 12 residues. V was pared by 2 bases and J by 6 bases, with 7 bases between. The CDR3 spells CASSYAAAEAFF. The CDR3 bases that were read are TGTGCCAGCAGTTACGCCGCGGCTGAA.

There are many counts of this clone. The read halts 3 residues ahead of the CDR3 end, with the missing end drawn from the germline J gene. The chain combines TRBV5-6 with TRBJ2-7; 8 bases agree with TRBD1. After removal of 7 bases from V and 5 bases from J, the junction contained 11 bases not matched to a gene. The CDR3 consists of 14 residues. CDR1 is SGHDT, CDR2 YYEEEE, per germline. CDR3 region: CASALWQGANEQYF. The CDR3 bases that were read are TGTGCCAGCGCACTGTGGCAGGGGGCGAACGAG.

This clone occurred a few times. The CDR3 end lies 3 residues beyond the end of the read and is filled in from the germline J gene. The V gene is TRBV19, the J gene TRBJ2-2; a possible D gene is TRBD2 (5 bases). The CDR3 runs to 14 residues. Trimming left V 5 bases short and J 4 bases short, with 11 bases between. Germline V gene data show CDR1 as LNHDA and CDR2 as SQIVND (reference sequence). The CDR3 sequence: CASSPLVGTGELFF. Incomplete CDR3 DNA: TGTGCCAGTAGTCCACTAGTAGGCACCGGGGAG.

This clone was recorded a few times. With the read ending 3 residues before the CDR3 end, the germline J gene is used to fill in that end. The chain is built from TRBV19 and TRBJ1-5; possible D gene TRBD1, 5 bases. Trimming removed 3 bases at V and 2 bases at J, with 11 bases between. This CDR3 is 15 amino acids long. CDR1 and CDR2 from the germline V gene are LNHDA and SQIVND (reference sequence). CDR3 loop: CASSIKSTGNQPQHF. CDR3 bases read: TGTGCCAGTAGTATCAAATCGACAGGCAATCAGCCC. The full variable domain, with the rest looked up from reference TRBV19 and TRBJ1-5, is DGGITQSPKYLFRKEGQNVTLSCEQNLNHDAMYWYRQDPGQGLRLIYYSQIVNDFQKGDIAEGYSVSREKKESFPLTVTSAQKNPTAFYLCASSIKSTGNQPQHFGDGTRLSIL.

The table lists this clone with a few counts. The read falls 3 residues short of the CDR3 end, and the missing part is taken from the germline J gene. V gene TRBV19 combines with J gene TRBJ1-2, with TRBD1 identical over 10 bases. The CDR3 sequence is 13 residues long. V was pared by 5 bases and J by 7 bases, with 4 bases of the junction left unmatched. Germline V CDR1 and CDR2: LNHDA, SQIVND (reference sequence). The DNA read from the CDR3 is TGTGCCAGTAGTGGGACAGGGGTTGGTGGC. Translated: CASSGTGVGG. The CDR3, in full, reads CASSGTGVGGYTF.

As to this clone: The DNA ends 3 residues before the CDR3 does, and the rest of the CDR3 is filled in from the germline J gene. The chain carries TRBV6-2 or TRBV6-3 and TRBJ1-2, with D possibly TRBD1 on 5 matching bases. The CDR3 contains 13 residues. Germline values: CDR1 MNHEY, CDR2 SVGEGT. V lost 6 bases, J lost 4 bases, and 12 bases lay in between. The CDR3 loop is CASSAGQGYGYTF. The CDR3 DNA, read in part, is TGTGCCAGCAGCGCAGGCCAGGGCTATGGC.

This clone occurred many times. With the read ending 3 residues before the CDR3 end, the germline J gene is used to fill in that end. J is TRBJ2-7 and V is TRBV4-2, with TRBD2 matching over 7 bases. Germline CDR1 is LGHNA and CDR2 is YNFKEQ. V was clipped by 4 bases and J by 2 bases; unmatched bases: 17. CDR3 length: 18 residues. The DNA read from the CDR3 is TGTGCCAGCAGCCCACTCACTGCTGGACTAGGGTCGACCTACGAG. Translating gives CASSPLTAGLGSTYE. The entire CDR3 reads CASSPLTAGLGSTYEQYF.

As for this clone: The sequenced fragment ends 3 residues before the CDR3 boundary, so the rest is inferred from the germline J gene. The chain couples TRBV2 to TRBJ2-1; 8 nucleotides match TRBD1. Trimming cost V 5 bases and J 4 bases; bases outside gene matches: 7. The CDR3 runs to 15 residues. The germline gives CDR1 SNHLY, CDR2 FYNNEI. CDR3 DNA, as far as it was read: TGTGCCAGCAGTCGGACAGGGATCCTTTACAATGAG. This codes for CASSRTGILYNE. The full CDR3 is CASSRTGILYNEQFF.

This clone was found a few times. The sequenced part of the CDR3 DNA is TGTGCCTGGAGTTTAGACTCAAATTCACCC. Encoded protein: CAWSLDSNSP. The CDR3 in full is CAWSLDSNSPLHF. The gene calls are TRBV30 and TRBJ1-6, with D unclear. Sequencing ends 3 residues short of the CDR3 end; the germline J gene provides the rest. Per the germline V gene, CDR1 is GTSNPN and CDR2 is SVGIG (reference sequence). V gave up 2 bases and J gave up 7 bases, with 9 bases separating them. CDR3 length: 13 amino acids.

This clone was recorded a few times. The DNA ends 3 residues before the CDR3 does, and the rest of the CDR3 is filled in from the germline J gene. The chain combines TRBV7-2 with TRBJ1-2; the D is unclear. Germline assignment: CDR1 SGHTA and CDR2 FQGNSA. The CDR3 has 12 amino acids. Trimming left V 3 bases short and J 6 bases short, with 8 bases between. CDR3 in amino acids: CASSFFGDGYTF. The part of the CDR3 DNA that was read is TGTGCCAGCAGCTTTTTCGGGGATGGC.

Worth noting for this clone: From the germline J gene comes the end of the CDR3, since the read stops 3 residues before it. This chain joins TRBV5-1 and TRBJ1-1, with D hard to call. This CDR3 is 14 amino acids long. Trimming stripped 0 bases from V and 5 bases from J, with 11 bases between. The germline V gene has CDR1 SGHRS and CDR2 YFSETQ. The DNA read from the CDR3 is TGCGCCAGCAGCTTGGGACAAGGCTCGACTGAA. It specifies CASSLGQGSTE. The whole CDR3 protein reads CASSLGQGSTEAFF.

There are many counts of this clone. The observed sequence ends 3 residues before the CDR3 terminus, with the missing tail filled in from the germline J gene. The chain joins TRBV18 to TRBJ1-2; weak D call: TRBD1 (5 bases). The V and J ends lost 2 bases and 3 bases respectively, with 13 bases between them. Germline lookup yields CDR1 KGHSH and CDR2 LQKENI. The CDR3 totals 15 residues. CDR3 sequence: CASSPGARGDYGYTF. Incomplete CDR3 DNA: TGTGCCAGCTCACCAGGCGCGAGGGGAGACTATGGC.

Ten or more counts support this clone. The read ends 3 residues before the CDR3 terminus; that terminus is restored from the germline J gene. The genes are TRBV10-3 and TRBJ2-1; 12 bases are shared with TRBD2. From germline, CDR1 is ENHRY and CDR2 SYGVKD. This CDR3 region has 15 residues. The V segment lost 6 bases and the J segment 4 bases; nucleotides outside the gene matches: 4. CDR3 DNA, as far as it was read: TGTGCCATCAGCCTAGCGGGGGGGGTGTACAATGAG. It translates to CAISLAGGVYNE. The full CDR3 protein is CAISLAGGVYNEQFF.

The CDR3: CASSSIGTEAGYTF. The sequenced part of the CDR3 DNA is TGTGCCAGTAGTTCGATAGGGACAGAAGCTGGC. The chain uses TRBV19 and TRBJ1-2; 7 bases fit TRBD1. The read ends 3 residues before the CDR3 terminus; that terminus is restored from the germline J gene. The V and J ends lost 5 bases and 7 bases, in that order; junction bases with no gene match: 10. Germline CDR1 LNHDA, CDR2 SQIVND (reference sequence). This CDR3 has 14 amino acids.

The CDR3 here is CASSVSFAGTEAFF. CDR3 DNA (partial): TGTGCCAGCAGTGTGTCGTTCGCGGGCACTGAA. V gene TRBV6-1 combines with J gene TRBJ1-1; D uncertain. Sequencing ends 3 residues short of the CDR3 end; the germline J gene provides the rest. Germline V gives CDR1 MNHNS, CDR2 SASEGT. Deletions cut 4 bases from V and 4 bases from J, with 13 bases between. This CDR3 comprises 14 residues.